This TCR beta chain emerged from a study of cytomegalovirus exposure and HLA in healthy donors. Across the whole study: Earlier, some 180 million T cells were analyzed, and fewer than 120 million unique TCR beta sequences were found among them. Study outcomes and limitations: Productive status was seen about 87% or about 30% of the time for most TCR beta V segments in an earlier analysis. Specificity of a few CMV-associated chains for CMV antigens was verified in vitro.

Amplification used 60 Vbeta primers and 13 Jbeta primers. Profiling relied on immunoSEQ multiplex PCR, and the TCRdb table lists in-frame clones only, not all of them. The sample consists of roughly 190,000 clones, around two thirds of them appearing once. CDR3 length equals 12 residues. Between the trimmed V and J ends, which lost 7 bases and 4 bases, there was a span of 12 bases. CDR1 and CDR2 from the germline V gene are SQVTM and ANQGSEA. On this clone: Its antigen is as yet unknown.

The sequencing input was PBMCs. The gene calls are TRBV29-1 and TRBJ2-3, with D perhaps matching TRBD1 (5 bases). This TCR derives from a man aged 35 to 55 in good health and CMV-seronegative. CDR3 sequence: CSAASGSDTQYF. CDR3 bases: TGCAGCGCCGCCTCAGGGTCAGATACGCAGTATTTT.